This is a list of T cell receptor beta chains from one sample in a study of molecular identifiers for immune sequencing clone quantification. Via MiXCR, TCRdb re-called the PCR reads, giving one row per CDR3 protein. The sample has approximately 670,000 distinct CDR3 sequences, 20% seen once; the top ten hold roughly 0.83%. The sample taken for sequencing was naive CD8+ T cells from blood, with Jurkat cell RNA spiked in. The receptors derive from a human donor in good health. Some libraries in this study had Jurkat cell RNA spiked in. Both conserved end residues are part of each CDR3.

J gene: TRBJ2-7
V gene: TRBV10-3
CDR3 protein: CAISSLDSCEQYF

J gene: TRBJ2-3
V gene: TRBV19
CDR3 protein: CASTDWTSGSDTQYF

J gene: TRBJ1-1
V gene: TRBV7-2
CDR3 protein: CASSLSAEASF

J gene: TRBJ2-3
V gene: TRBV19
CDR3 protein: CASSILYQKTDTQYF

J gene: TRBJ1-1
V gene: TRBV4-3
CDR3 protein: CASSQDGQYWTEAFF

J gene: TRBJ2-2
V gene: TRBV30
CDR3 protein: CAWSVGDTGELFF

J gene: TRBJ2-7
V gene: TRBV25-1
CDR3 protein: CASSGGVYEQYF

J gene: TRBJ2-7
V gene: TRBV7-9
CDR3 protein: CASSLDRETYEQYF

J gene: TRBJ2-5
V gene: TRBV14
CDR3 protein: CASSPQAPVRIGETQYF

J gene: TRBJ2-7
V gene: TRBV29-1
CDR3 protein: CSVEFWDGRTSGPNYEQYF

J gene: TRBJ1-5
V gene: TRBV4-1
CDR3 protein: CASSQEDRGNQPQHF

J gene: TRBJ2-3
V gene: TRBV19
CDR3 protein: CASLGSDTQYF

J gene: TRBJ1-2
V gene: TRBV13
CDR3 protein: CASSLRTADGYTF

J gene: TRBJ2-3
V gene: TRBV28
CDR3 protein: CASSPITPVGRRSDTQYF

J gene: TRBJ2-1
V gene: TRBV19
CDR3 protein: CASSMGGQYNEQFF

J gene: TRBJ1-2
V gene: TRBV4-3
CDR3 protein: CASSQDRGGYGCTF

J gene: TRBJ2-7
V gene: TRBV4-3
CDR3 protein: CASSRGTDPIYEQYF

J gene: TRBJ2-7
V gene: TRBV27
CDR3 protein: CASSSGTSVYEQYF

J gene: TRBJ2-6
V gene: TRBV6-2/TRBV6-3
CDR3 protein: CASSYRVGSVSSGANVLTF

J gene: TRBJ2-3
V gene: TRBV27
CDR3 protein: CASSLSGAEVGTQYF

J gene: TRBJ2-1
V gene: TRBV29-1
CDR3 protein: CSVDGLAGEEEQFF

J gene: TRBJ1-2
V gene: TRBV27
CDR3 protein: CASSSLSRALDYGYTF

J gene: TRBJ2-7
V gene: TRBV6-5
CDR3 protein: CASSKTESSHEQYF

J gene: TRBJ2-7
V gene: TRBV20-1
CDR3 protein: CSATRDRVTYEQYF

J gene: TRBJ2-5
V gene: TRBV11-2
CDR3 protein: CASLPEGFEETQYF

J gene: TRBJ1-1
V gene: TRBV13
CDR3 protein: CASSLGYGGTEAFF

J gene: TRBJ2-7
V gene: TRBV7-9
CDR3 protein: CASSESRDRDYEQYF

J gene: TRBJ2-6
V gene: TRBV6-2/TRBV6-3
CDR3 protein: CASRRVDGRSGANVLTF

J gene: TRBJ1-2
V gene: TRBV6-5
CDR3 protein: CASSLTTSPIPGPDYGYTF

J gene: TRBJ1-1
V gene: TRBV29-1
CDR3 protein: CGAAEAFF

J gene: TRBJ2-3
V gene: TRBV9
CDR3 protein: CASSVVAGGRADTQYF

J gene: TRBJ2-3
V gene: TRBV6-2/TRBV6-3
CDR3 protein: CASSTPTLTGVNTDTQYF

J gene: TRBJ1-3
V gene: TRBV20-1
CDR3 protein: CSASSPEPQLTSGNTIYF